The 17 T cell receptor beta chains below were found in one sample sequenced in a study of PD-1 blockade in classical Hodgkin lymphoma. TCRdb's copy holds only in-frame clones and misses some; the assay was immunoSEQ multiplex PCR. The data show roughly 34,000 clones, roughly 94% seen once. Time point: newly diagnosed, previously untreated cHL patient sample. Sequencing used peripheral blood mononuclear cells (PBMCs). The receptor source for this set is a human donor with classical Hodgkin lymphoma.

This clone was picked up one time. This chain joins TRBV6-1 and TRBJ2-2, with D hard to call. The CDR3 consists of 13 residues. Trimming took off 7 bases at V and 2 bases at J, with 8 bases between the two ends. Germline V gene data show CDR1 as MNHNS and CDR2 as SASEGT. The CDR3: CASTRDNTGELFF. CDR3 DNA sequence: TGTGCCAGCACAAGGGATAACACCGGGGAGCTGTTTTTT.

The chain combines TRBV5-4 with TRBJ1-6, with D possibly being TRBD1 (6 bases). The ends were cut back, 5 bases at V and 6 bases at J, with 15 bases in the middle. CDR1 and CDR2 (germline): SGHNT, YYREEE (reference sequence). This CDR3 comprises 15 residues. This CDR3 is CASSFSGVGNSPLHF. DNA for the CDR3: TGTGCCAGCAGTTTTTCAGGGGTGGGTAATTCACCCCTCCACTTT.

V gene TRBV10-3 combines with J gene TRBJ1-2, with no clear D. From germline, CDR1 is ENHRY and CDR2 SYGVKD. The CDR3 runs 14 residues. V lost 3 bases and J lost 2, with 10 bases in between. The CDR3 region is CAISDLSGNYGYTF. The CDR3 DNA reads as TGTGCCATCAGTGACCTCAGTGGCAACTATGGCTACACCTTC.

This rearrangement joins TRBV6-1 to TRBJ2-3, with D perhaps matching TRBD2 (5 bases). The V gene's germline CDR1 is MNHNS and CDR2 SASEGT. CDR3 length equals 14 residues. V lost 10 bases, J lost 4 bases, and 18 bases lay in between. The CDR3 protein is CAIRRSTRPDTQYF. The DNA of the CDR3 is TGTGCCATCCGGAGGTCCACTCGTCCAGATACGCAGTATTTT.

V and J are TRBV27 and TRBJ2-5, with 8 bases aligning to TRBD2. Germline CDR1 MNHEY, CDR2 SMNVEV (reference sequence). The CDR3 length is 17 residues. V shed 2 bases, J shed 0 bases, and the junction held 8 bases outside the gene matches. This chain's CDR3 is CASSLRGPSGYQETQYF. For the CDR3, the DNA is TGTGCCAGCAGTTTACGAGGGCCTAGCGGGTACCAAGAGACCCAGTACTTC.

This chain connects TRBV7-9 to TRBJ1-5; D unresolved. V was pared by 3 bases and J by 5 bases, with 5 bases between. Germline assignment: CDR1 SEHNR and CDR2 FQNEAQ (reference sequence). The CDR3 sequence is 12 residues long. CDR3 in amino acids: CASSLRDQPQHF. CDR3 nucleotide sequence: TGTGCCAGCAGCTTGAGGGATCAGCCCCAGCATTTT.

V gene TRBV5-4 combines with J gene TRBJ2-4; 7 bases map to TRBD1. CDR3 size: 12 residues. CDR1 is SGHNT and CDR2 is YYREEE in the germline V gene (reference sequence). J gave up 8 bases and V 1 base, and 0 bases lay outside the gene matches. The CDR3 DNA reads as TGTGCCAGCAGCTTGACAGGGGACATTCAGTACTTC. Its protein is CASSLTGDIQYF.

In DNA, the CDR3 is TGTGCCAGCAGTGAAATGGTGGGGCCCTCCACTGAAGCTTTCTTT. This gives the protein CASSEMVGPSTEAFF. This chain connects TRBV2 to TRBJ1-1, with D perhaps matching TRBD1 (5 bases). The V end was cut by 2 bases, the J end by 4 bases, with 14 bases between. In germline, CDR1 is SNHLY, CDR2 FYNNEI. The CDR3 is made up of 15 amino acids.

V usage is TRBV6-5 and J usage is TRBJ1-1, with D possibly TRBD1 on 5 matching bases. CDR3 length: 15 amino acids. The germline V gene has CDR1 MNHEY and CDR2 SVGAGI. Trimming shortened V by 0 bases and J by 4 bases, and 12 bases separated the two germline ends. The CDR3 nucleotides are TGTGCCAGCAGTTACTCGAAGGGGTACACCACTGAAGCTTTCTTT. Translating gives CASSYSKGYTTEAFF.

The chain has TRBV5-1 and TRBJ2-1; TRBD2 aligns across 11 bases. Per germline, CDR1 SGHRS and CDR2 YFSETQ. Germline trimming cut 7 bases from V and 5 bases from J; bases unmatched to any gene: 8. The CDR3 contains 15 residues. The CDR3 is CASAPGLADDNEQFF. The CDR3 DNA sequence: TGCGCCAGCGCACCGGGACTAGCGGACGACAATGAGCAGTTCTTC.

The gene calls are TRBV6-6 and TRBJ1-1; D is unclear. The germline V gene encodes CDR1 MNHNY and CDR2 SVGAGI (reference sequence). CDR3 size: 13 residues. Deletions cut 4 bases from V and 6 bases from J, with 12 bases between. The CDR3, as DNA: TGTGCCAGCAGTTTAATTTCGGCAGCTGAAGCTTTCTTT. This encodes CASSLISAAEAFF.

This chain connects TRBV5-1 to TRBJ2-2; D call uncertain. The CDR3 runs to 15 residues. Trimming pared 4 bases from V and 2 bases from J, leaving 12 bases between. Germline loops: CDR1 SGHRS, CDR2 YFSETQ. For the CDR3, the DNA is TGCGCCAGCAGCATGTCTGACTTAAACACCGGGGAGCTGTTTTTT. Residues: CASSMSDLNTGELFF.

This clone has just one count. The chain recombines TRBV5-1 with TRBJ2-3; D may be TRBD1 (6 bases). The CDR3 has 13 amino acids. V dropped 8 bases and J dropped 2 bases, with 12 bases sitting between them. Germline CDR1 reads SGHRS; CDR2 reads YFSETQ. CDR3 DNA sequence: TGCGCCAGTTCGGACAGCCTCACAGATACGCAGTATTTT. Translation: CASSDSLTDTQYF.

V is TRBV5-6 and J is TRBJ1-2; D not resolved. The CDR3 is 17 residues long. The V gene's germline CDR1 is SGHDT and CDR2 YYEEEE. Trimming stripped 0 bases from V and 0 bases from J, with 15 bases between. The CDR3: CASSLVPMGLSNYGYTF. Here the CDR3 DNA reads TGTGCCAGCAGCTTGGTTCCTATGGGTTTGTCTAACTATGGCTACACCTTC. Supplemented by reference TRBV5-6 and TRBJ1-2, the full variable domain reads DAGVTQSPTHLIKTRGQQVTLRCSPKSGHDTVSWYQQALGQGPQFIFQYYEEEERQRGNFPDRFSGHQFPNYSSELNVNALLLGDSALYLCASSLVPMGLSNYGYTFGSGTRLTVV.

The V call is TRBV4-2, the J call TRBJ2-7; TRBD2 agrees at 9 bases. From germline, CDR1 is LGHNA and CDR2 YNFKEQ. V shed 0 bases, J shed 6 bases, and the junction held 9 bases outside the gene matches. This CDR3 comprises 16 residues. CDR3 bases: TGTGCCAGCAGCCAAGATCCAGCGGGGGGAATTAGCGAGCAGTACTTC. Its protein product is CASSQDPAGGISEQYF.

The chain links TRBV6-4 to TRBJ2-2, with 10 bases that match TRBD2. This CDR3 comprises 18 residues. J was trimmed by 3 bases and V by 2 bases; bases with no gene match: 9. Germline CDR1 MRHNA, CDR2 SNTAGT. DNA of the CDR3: TGTGCCAGCAGTGACATACTTAGGCTAGCGGGAGACACCGGGGAGCTGTTTTTT. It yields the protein CASSDILRLAGDTGELFF.

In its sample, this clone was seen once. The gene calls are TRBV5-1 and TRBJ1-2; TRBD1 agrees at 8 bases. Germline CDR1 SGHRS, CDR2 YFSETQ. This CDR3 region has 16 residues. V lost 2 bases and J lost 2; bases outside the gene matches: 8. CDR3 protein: CASSFARGLPNYGYTF. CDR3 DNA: TGCGCCAGCAGCTTTGCCAGGGGGCTCCCGAACTATGGCTACACCTTC.